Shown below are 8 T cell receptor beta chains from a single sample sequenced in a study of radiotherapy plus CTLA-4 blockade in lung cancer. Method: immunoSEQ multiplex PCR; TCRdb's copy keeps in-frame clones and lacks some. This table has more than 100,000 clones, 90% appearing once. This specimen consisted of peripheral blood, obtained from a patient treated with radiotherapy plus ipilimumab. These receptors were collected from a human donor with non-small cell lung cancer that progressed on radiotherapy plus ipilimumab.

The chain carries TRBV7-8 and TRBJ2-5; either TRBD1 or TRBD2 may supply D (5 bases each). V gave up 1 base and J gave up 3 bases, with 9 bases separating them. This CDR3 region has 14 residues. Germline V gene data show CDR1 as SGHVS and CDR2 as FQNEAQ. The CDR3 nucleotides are TGTGCCAGCAGCTTAGTAGTGGGGGAAGAGACCCAGTACTTC. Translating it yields CASSLVVGEETQYF.

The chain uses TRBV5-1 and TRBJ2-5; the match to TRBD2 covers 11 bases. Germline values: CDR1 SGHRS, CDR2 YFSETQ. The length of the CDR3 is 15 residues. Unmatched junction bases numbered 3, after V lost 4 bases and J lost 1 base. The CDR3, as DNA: TGCGCCAGCAGCCCGGGACTAGCGGTCCAAGAGACCCAGTACTTC. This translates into CASSPGLAVQETQYF.

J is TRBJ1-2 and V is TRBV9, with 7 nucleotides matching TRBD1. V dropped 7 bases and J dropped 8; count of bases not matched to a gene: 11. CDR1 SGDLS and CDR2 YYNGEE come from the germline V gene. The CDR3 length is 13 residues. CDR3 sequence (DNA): TGTGCCAGCTCCCGACAGGGACCGAGCGGCTACACCTTC. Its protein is CASSRQGPSGYTF.

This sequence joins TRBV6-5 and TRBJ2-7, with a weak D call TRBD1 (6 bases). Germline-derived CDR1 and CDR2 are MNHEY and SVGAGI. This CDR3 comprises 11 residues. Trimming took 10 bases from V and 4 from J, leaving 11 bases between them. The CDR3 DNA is TGTGCCACTAGGGGGATTTACGAGCAGTACTTC. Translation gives CATRGIYEQYF.

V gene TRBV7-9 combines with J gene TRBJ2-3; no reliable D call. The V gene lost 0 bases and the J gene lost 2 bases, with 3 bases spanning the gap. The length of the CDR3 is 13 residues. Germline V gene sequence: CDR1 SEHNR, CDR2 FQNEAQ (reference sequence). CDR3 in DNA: TGTGCCAGCAGCTTAGCCAACACAGATACGCAGTATTTT. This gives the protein CASSLANTDTQYF. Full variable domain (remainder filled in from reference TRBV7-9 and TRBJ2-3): DTGVSQNPRHKITKRGQNVTFRCDPISEHNRLYWYRQTLGQGPEFLTYFQNEAQLEKSRLLSDRFSAERPKGSFSTLEIQRTEQGDSAMYLCASSLANTDTQYFGPGTRLTVL.

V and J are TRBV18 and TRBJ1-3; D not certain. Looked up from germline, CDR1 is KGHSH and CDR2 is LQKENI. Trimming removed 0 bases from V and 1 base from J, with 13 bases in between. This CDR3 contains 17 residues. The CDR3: CASSPPSGDGSGNTIYF. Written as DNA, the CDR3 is TGTGCCAGCTCACCACCGTCGGGTGACGGATCTGGAAACACCATATATTTT.

CDR3 in amino acids: CASSLSGTTNSPLHF. In DNA, the CDR3 is TGCGCCAGCAGTCTATCCGGGACAACCAATTCACCCCTCCACTTT. The chain recombines TRBV5-1 with TRBJ1-6, with a tentative D call TRBD1 (6 bases). This CDR3 region has 15 residues. V lost 5 bases to trimming and J lost 7 bases, with 16 bases between them. Germline V gene data show CDR1 as SGHRS and CDR2 as YFSETQ.

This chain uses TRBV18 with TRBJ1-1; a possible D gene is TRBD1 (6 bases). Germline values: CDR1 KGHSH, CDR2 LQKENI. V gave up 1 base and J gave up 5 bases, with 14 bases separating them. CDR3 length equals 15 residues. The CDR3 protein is CASSPLGGRGTEAFF. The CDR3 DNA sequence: TGTGCCAGCTCACCACTAGGGGGTCGCGGGACTGAAGCTTTCTTT.